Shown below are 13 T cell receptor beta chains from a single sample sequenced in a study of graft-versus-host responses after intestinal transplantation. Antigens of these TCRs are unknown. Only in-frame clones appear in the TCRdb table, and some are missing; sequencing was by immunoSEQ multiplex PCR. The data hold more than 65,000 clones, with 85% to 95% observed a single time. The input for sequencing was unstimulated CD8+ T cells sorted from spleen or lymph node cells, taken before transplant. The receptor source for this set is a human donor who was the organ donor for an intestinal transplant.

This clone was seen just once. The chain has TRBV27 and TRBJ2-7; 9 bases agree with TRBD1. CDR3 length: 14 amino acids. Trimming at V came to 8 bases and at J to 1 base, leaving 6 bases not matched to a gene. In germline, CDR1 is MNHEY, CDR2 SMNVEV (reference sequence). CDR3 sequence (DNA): TGTGCCAGCCGCCTTGGGACAGGGTCCTACGAGCAGTACTTC. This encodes CASRLGTGSYEQYF.

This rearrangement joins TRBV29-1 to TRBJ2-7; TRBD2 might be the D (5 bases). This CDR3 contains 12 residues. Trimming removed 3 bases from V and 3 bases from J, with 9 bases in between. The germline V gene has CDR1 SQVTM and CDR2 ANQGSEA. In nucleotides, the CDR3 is TGCAGCGTTGAGGGAGACAACTACGAGCAGTACTTC. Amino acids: CSVEGDNYEQYF.

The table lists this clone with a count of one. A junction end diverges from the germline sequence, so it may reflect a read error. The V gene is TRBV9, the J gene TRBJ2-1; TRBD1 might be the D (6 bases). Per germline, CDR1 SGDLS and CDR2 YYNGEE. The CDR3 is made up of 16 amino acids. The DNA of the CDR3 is TGTGCCAGCAGCGTAGGTTGGCAGGGGCCCTACAATGAGCAGCTCTTC. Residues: CASSVGWQGPYNEQLF.

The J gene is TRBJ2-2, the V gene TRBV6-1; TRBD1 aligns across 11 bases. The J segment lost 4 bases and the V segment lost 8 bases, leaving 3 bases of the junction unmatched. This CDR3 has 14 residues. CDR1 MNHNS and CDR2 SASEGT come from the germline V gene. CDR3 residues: CASRTGGTTGELFF. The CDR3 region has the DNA TGTGCCAGCCGGACAGGGGGCACCACCGGGGAGCTGTTTTTT.

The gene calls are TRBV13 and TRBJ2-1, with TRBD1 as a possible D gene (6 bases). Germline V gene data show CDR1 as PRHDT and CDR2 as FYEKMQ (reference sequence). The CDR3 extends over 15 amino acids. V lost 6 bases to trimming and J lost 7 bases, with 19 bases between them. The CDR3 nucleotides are TGTGCCAGCAGTAACAGGGCCGTAATGGTTAATGAGCAGTTCTTC. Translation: CASSNRAVMVNEQFF.

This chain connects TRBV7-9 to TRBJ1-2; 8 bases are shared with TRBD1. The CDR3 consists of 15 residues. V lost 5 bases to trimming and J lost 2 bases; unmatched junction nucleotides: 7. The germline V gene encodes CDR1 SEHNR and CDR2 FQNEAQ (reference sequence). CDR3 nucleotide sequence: TGTGCCAGCAGCCCCCCGACAGGGGAGAACTATGGCTACACCTTC. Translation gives CASSPPTGENYGYTF.

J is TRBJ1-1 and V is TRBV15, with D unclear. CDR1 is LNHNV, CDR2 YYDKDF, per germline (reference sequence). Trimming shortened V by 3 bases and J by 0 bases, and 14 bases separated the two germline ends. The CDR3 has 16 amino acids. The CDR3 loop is CATSRGLQALNTEAFF. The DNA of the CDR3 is TGTGCCACCAGCAGGGGCCTTCAGGCCTTGAACACTGAAGCTTTCTTT.

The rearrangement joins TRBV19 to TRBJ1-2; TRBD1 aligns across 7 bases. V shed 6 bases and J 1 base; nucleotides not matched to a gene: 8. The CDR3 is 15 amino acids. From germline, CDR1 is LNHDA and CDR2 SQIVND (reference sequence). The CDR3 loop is CASRSWTGFNYGYTF. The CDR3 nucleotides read TGTGCCAGTAGGTCCTGGACAGGCTTTAACTATGGCTACACCTTC.

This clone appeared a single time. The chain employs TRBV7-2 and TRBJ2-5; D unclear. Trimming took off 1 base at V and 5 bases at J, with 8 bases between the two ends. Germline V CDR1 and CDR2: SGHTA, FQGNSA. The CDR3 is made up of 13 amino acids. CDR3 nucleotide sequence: TGTGCCAGCAGCTTAGTACCCGGGGAGACCCAGTACTTC. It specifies CASSLVPGETQYF.

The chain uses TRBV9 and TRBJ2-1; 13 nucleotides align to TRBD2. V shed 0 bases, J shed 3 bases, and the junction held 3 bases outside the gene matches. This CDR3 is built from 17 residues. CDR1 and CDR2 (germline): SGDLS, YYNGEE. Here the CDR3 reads CASSVEGTSGVYNEQFF. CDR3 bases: TGTGCCAGCAGCGTAGAAGGGACTAGCGGGGTCTACAATGAGCAGTTCTTC. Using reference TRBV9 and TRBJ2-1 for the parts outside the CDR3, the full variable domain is DSGVTQTPKHLITATGQRVTLRCSPRSGDLSVYWYQQSLDQGLQFLIQYYNGEERAKGNILERFSAQQFPDLHSELNLSSLELGDSALYFCASSVEGTSGVYNEQFFGPGTRLTVL.

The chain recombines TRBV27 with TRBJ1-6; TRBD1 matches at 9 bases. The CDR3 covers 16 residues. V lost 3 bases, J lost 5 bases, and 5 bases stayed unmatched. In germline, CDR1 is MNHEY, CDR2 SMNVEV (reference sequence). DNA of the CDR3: TGTGCCAGCAGTTTGTTTACAGGGGGCCATAATTCACCCCTCCACTTT. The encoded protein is CASSLFTGGHNSPLHF.

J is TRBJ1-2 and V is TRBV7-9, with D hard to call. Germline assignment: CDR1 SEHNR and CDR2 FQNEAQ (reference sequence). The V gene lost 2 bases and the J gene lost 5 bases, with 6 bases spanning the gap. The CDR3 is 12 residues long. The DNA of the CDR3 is TGTGCCAGCAGCTTAACTGAGTATGGCTACACCTTC. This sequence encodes CASSLTEYGYTF.

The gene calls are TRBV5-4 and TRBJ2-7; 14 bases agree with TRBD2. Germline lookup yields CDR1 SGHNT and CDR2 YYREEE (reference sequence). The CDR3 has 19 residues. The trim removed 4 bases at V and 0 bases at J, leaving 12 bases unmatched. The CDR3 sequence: CASSPTIGLAGGFSYEQYF. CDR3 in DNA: TGTGCCAGCAGCCCAACAATAGGACTAGCGGGGGGCTTCTCCTACGAGCAGTACTTC.